The clone carrying this T cell receptor beta chain was seen ten or more times. Its antigen remains unidentified. Investigators prepared the TCR beta libraries by applying iRepertoire HTBI primers and Arm-PCR of CDR3 regions. Under the authors' procedure: Overall, samples carried approximately 60 TRBV and 15 or so TRBJ segments. MiXCR was run by TCRdb on the multiplex PCR reads, yielding one entry per CDR3 protein. TCRdb, rather than the study authors, made the V and J calls. The table has approximately 470,000 distinct CDR3 sequences, roughly 20% seen once. Germline-derived CDR1 and CDR2 are SGHTA and FQGNSA. V was trimmed by 5 bases and J by 4 bases, leaving 17 bases between them. The CDR3 is made up of 16 amino acids. This sample was included in a study of regulatory T cells in long-lasting Graves disease. Findings and caveats of the study: Lower TCR diversity was seen in persistent Graves' patients than in newly diagnosed ones. TRBV28, TRBJ1-2 and TRBJ2-5 were segments that persistent disease favored.

Noted time point: persistent/refractory GD, antithyroid drugs over 5 years with positive TRAb. Preparation of the TCR library used RNA extracted from PBMCs. The authors drew 7 to 10 milliliters of peripheral blood into EDTA tubes. V is TRBV7-2 and J is TRBJ1-4; D unclear. This TCR came from a female donor with Graves disease. Sequencing used peripheral blood mononuclear cells (PBMCs), obtained when the disease was refractory, from a patient treated with antithyroid drugs. CDR3 region: CASSRFLRAGNEKLFF. CDR3 in DNA: TGTGCCAGCAGCCGGTTCTTGAGGGCCGGTAATGAAAAACTGTTTTTT.